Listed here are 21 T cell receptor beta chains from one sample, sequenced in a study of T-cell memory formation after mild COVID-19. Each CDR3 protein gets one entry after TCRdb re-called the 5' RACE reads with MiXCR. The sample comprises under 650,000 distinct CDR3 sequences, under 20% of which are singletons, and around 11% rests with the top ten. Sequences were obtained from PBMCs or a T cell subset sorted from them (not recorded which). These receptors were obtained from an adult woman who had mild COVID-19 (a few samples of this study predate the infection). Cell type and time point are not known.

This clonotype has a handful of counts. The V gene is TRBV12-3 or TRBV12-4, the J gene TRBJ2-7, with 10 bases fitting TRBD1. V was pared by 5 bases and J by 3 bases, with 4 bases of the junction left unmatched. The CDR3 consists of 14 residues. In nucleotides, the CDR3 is TGTGCCAGCAGTCCATGGACAGGGGGCTACGAGCAGTACTTC. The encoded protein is CASSPWTGGYEQYF.

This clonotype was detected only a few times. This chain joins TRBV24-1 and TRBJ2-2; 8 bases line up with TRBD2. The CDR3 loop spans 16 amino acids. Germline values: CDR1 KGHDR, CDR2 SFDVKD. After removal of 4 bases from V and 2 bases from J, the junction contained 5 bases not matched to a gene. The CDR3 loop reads CATSDAGRANTGELFF. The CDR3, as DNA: TGTGCCACCAGTGACGCCGGGAGGGCCAACACCGGGGAGCTGTTTTTT.

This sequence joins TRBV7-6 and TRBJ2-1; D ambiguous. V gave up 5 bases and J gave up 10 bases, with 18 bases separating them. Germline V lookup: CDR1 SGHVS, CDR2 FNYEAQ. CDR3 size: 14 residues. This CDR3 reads CASSATEQDMEQFF. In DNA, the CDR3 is TGTGCCAGCAGCGCCACAGAGCAGGATATGGAGCAGTTCTTC.

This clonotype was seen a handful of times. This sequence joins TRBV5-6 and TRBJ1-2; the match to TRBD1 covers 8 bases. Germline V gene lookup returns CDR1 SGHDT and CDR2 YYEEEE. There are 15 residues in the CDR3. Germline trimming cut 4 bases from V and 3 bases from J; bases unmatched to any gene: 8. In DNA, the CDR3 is TGTGCCAGCAGCCTCGGACAGGGTCCGTACTATGGCTACACCTTC. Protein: CASSLGQGPYYGYTF. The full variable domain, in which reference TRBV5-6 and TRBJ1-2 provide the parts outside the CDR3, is DAGVTQSPTHLIKTRGQQVTLRCSPKSGHDTVSWYQQALGQGPQFIFQYYEEEERQRGNFPDRFSGHQFPNYSSELNVNALLLGDSALYLCASSLGQGPYYGYTFGSGTRLTVV.

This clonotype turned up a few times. CDR3 coding DNA: TGTGCCAGCAGCGTAGGTACAGTGTCGAGTGAAGCTTTCTTT. Translation gives CASSVGTVSSEAFF. This rearrangement joins TRBV9 to TRBJ1-1; unclear D gene. The CDR3 extends over 14 amino acids. The germline V gene has CDR1 SGDLS and CDR2 YYNGEE. The germline V and J ends were trimmed by 0 bases and 7 bases, with 13 bases remaining between them.

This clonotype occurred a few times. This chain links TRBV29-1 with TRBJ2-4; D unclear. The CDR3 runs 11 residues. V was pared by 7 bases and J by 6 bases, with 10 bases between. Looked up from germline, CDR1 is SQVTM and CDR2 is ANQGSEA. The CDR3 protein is CSAELGNIQYF. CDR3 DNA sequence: TGCAGCGCCGAGCTGGGAAACATTCAGTACTTC. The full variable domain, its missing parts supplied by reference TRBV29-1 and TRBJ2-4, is SAVISQKPSRDICQRGTSLTIQCQVDSQVTMMFWYRQQPGQSLTLIATANQGSEATYESGFVIDKFPISRPNLTFSTLTVSNMSPEDSSIYLCSAELGNIQYFGAGTRLSVL.

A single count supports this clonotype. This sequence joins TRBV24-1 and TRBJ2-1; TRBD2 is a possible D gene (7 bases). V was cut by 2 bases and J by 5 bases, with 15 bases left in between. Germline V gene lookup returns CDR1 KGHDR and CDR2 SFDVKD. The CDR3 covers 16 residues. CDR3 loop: CATSDWGGVFDNEQFF. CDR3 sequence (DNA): TGTGCCACCAGTGATTGGGGGGGCGTATTCGACAATGAGCAGTTCTTC.

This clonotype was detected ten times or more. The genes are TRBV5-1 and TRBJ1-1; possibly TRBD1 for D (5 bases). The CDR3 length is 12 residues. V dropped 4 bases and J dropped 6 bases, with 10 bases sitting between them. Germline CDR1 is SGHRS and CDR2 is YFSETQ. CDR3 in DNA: TGCGCCAGCAGCCTGGACACAGCTGAAGCTTTCTTT. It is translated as CASSLDTAEAFF.

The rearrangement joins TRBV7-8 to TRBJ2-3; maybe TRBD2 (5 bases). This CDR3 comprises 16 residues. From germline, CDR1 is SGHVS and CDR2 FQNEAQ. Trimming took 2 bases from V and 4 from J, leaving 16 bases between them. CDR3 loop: CASSLRREGIADTQYF. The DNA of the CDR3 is TGTGCCAGCAGCTTAAGGAGAGAGGGTATAGCAGATACGCAGTATTTT.

CDR3 amino acids: CASGLGTGHDEQYF. For the CDR3, the DNA is TGTGCTAGTGGTTTGGGGACAGGGCACGACGAGCAGTACTTC. The J gene is TRBJ2-7, the V gene TRBV12-5; 8 bases agree with TRBD1. This CDR3 comprises 14 residues. From germline, CDR1 is LGHNT and CDR2 FRNRAP. The trim removed 1 base at V and 5 bases at J, leaving 4 bases unmatched.

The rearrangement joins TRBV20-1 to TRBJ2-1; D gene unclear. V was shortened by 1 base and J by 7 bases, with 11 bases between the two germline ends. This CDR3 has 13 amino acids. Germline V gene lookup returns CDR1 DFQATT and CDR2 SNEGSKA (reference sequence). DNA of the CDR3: TGCAGTGCTAGAGTCGCTTCCCGAAATGAGCAGTTCTTC. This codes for CSARVASRNEQFF.

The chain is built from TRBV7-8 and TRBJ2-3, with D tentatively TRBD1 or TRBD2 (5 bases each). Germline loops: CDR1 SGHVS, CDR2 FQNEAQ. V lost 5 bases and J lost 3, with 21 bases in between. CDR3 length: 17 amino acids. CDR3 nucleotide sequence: TGTGCCAGCAGCCCAATCTGGGGGATGACCGCGACAGATACGCAGTATTTT. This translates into CASSPIWGMTATDTQYF.

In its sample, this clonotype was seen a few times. DNA of the CDR3: TGTGCCAGCGCCGACAATGAGCAGTTCTTC. Its translation is CASADNEQFF. The gene calls are TRBV6-2 or TRBV6-3 and TRBJ2-1; D not resolved. Per germline, CDR1 MNHEY and CDR2 SVGEGT. The CDR3 totals 10 residues. Trimming took off 8 bases at V and 5 bases at J, with 4 bases between the two ends.

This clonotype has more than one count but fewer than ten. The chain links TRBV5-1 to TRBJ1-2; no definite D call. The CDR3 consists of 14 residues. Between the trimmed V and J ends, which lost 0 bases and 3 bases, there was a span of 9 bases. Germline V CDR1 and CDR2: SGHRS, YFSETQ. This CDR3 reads CASSLEGRDYGYTF. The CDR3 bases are TGCGCCAGCAGCTTGGAGGGCCGGGACTATGGCTACACCTTC.

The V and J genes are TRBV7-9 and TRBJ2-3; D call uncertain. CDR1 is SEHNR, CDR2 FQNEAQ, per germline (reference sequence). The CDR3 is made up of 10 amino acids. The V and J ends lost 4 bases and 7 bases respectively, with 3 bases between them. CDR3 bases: TGTGCCAGCAGCTCACATACGCAGTATTTT. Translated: CASSSHTQYF.

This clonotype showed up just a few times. The CDR3 here is CASSLESKGNYGYTF. The CDR3, as DNA: TGTGCCAGCAGCTTAGAGTCAAAGGGCAACTATGGCTACACCTTC. V gene TRBV7-8 combines with J gene TRBJ1-2, with unresolved D. The CDR3 has 15 amino acids. V lost 1 base and J 2 bases, leaving 11 bases between the germline ends. Germline lookup yields CDR1 SGHVS and CDR2 FQNEAQ.

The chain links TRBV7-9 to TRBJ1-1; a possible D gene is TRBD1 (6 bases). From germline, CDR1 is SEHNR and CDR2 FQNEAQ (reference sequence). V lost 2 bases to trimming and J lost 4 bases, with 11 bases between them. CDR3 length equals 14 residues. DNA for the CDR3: TGTGCCAGCAGCTTAATTTCAGGGGTCACTGAAGCTTTCTTT. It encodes CASSLISGVTEAFF.

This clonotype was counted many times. DNA for the CDR3: TGTGCCAGCTCACCAATCAGACAGGGATCTTATAGCAATCAGCCCCAGCATTTT. It encodes CASSPIRQGSYSNQPQHF. This chain joins TRBV18 and TRBJ1-5, with 7 bases lining up with TRBD1. The CDR3 covers 18 residues. CDR1 is KGHSH and CDR2 is LQKENI in the germline V gene. V trimming: 2 bases; J trimming: 0 bases; junction bases outside the gene matches: 10.

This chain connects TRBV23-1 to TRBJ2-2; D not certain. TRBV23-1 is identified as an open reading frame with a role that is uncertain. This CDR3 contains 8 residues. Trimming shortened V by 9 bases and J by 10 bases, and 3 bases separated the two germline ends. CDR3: CASLELFF. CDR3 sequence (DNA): TGCGCCAGTTTGGAGCTGTTTTTT.

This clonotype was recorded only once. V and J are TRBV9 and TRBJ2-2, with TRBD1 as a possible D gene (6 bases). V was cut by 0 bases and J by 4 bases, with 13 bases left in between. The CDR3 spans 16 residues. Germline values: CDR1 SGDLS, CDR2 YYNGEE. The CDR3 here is CASSVGTVAFTGELFF. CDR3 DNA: TGTGCCAGCAGCGTAGGGACAGTCGCCTTCACCGGGGAGCTGTTTTTT.

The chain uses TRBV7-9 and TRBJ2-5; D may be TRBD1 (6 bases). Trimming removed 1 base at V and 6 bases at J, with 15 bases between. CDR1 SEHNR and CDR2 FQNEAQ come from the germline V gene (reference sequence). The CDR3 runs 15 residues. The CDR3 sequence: CASSLEAGERKTQYF. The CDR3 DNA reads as TGTGCCAGCAGCTTAGAGGCAGGGGAGCGGAAGACCCAGTACTTC. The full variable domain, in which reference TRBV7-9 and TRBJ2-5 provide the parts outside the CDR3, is DTGVSQNPRHKITKRGQNVTFRCDPISEHNRLYWYRQTLGQGPEFLTYFQNEAQLEKSRLLSDRFSAERPKGSFSTLEIQRTEQGDSAMYLCASSLEAGERKTQYFGPGTRLLVL.